This TCR beta chain was profiled in a study of prognosis after radiotherapy for stage I lung cancer. Study background: The 13 male and more than five female patients were aged about 53 to 95, median about 74 years.

The germline V gene encodes CDR1 LNHDA and CDR2 SQIVND (reference sequence). The CDR3 is 13 amino acids. The ends were cut back, 6 bases at V and 7 bases at J, with 15 bases in the middle. Template was genomic DNA; TCR beta CDR3 amplified in two multiplex PCR rounds. Used in first-round PCR were primers specific to each TRBV and TRBJ gene. TCRdb re-derived calls from the multiplex PCR reads in MiXCR, one entry per CDR3 protein. This table has 9,500 to 14,000 distinct CDR3 sequences, 30% to 40% appearing once. The specimen comprised PBMCs, sampled before or after stereotactic body radiation therapy (not recorded which). This sequence originates from a donor older than 45 with non-small cell lung cancer. This sequence joins TRBV19 and TRBJ1-1; TRBD1 is a possible D gene (6 bases). CDR3 bases: TGTGCCAGTAGAAGAGGGGGGAGTAATGAAGCTTTCTTT. This codes for CASRRGGSNEAFF. The whole variable domain, remainder taken from reference TRBV19 and TRBJ1-1, is DGGITQSPKYLFRKEGQNVTLSCEQNLNHDAMYWYRQDPGQGLRLIYYSQIVNDFQKGDIAEGYSVSREKKESFPLTVTSAQKNPTAFYLCASRRGGSNEAFFGQGTRLTVV.